This T cell receptor (beta chain) emerged from a study of immune heterogeneity within non-small cell lung tumors. General observations from the study: Local tumor mutational burden correlated moderately but significantly with local T-cell clonality (R roughly 0.36). Largely, high-frequency T-cell receptor beta clonotypes differed from one individual patient to another. Different tumor locations in one patient shared dominant CDR3 beta clonotypes yet harbored unique high-frequency clones.

V lost 9 bases and J lost 6, with 18 bases in between. CDR3 length: 15 amino acids. TCRs were amplified from roughly 600 ng gDNA of bulk tumor per sample. Several biopsies per primary tumor were taken during surgery, spaced as far apart as possible. Their non-small cell lung cancer was newly diagnosed and untreated, and the patients underwent curative surgery. In its sample, this clonotype ranks as medium-sized. The antigen remains undetermined. With 32 V and 13 J primers, multiplex PCR amplified the TCR beta CDR3. TCRdb used MiXCR to reprocess the multiplex PCR reads, holding one entry per CDR3 protein. Here the sample spans roughly 4,000 distinct CDR3 sequences, less than 25% being singletons.

The specimen was lung tumor tissue. The TCR was taken from a man aged 45-65 years with non-small cell lung cancer. The chain is built from TRBV12-3 or TRBV12-4 and TRBJ1-6; D is possibly TRBD1 (6 bases). In DNA, the CDR3 is TGTGCCAGTATGGACAGAGGGGCTTCTAATTCACCCCTCCACTTT. Translated: CASMDRGASNSPLHF.